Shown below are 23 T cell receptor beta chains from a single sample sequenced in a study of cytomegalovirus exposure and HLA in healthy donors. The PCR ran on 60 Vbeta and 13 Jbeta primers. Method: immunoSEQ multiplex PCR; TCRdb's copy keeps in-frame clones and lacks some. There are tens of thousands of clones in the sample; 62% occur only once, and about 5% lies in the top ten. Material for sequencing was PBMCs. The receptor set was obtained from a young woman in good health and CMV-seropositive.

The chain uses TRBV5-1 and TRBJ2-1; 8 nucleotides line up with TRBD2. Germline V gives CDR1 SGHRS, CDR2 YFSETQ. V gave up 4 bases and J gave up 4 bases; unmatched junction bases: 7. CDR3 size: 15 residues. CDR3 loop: CASSREGGGYNEQFF. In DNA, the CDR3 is TGCGCCAGCAGCCGGGAGGGGGGCGGGTACAATGAGCAGTTCTTC. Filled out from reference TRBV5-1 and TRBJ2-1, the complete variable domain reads KAGVTQTPRYLIKTRGQQVTLSCSPISGHRSVSWYQQTPGQGLQFLFEYFSETQRNKGNFPGRFSGRQFSNSRSEMNVSTLELGDSALYLCASSREGGGYNEQFFGPGTRLTVL.

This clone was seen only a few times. The CDR3 nucleotides read TGTGCCAGTCTCTTTGGGGCAGGGGTCAATCAGCCCCAGCATTTT. This codes for CASLFGAGVNQPQHF. The chain couples TRBV6-1 to TRBJ1-5; D might be TRBD1 (6 bases). The V and J ends lost 9 bases and 3 bases respectively, with 18 bases between them. Germline CDR1 is MNHNS and CDR2 is SASEGT. There are 15 residues in the CDR3.

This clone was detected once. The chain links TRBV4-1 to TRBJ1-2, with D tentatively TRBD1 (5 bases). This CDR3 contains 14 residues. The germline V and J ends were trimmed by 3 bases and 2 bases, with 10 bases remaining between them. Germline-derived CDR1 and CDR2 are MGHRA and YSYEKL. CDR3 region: CASSQEWGNYGYTF. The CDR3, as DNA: TGCGCCAGCAGCCAGGAGTGGGGCAACTATGGCTACACCTTC.

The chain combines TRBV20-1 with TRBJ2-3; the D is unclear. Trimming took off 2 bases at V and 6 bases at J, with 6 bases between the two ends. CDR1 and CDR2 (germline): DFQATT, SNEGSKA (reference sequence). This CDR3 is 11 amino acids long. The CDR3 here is CSARLSDTQYF. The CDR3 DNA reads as TGCAGTGCTAGACTCTCGGATACGCAGTATTTT.

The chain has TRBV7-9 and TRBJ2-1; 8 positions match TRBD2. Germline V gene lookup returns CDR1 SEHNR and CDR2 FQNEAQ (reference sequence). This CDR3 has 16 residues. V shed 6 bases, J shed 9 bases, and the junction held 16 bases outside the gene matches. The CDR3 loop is CASRSGGTGAGAEQFF. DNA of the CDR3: TGTGCCAGCAGATCGGGAGGGACGGGAGCGGGGGCTGAGCAGTTCTTC.

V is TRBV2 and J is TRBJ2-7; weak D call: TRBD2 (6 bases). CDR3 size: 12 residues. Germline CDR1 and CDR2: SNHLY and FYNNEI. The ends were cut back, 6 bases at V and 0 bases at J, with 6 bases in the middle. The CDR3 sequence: CASRGGSYEQYF. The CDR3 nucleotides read TGTGCCAGCAGGGGGGGCTCCTACGAGCAGTACTTC.

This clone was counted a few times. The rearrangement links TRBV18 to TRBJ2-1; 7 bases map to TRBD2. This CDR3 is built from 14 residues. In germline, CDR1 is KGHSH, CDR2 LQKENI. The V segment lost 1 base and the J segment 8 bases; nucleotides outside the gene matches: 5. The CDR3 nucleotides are TGTGCCAGCTCACCACGGATCCGGGAGGATGAGCAGTTCTTC. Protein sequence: CASSPRIREDEQFF.

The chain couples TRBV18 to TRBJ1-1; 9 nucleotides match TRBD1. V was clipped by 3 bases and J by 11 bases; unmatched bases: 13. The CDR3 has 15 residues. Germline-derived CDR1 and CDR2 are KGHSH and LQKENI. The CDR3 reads CASSPPGTGLLLAFF. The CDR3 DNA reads TGTGCCAGCTCACCCCCGGGGACAGGGCTTTTGCTTGCTTTCTTT.

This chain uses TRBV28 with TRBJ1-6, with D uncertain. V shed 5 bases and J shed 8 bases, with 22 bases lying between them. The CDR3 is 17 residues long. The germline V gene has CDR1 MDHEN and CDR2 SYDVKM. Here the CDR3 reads CASSETTTGDWYSPLHF. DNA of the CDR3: TGTGCCAGCAGTGAAACCACCACCGGGGATTGGTATTCACCCCTCCACTTT. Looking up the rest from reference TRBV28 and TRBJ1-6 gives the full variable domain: DVKVTQSSRYLVKRTGEKVFLECVQDMDHENMFWYRQDPGLGLRLIYFSYDVKMKEKGDIPEGYSVSREKKERFSLILESASTNQTSMYLCASSETTTGDWYSPLHFGNGTRLTVT.

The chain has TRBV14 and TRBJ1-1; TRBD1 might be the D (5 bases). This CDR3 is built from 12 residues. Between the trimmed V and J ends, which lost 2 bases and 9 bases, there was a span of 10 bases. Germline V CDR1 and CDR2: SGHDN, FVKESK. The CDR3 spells CASSQPAGQAFF. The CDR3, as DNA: TGTGCCAGCAGCCAACCGGCAGGGCAAGCTTTCTTT.

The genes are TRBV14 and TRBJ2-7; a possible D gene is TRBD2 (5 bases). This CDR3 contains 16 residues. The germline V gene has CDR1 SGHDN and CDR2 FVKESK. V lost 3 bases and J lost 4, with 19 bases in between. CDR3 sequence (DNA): TGTGCCAGCAGCCAGTACGAAGCCCTAGCTTCATACGAGCAGTACTTC. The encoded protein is CASSQYEALASYEQYF.

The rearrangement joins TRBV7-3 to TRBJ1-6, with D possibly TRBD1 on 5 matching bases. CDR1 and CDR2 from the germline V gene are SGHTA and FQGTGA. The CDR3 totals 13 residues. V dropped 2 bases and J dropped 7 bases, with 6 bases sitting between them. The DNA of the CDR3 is TGTGCCAGCAGCTTAGACAGAAATTCACCCCTCCACTTT. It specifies CASSLDRNSPLHF.

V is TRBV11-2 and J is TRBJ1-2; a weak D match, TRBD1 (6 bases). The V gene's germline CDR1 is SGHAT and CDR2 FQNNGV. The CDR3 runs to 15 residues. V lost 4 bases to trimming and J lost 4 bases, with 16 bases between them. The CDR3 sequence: CASSSPGQMGYGYTF. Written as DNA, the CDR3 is TGTGCCAGCAGCTCGCCGGGACAAATGGGCTATGGCTACACCTTC.

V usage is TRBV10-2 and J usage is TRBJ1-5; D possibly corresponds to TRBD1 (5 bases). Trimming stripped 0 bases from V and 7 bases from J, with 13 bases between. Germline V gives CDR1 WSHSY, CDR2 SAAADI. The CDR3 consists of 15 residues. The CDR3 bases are TGCGCCAGCAGTGAGTCTCGGGCAGGGCGGCAGCCCCAGCATTTT. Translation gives CASSESRAGRQPQHF.

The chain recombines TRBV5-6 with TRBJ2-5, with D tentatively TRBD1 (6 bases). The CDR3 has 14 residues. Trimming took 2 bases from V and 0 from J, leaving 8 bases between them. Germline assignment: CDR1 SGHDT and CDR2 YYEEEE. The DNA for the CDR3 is TGTGCCAGCAGCTTTAGGACAGACCAAGAGACCCAGTACTTC. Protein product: CASSFRTDQETQYF.

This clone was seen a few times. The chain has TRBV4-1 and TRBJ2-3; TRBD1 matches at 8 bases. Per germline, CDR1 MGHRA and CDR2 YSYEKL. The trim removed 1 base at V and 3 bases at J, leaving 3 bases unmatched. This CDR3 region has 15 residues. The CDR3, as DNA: TGCGCCAGCAGCCAAGCGGACAGGGTGACAGATACGCAGTATTTT. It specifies CASSQADRVTDTQYF.

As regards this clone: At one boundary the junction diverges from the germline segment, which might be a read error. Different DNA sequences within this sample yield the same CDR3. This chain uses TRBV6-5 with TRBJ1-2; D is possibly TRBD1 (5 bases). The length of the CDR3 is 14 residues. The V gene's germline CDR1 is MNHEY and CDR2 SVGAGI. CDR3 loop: CASSYSGTRYGYTF. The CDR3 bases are TGTGCCAGCAGCTACTCCGGGACTCGCTATGGCTACACCTTC.

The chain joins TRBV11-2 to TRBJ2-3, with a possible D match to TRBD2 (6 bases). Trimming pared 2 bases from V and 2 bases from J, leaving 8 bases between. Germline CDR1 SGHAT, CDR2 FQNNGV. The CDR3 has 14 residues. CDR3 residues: CASSLRGTTDTQYF. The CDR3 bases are TGTGCCAGCAGCTTACGGGGGACCACAGATACGCAGTATTTT.

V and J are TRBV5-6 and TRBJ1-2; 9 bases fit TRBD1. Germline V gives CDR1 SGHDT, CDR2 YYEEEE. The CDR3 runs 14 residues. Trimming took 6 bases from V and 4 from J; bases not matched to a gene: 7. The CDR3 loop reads CASNQQGAGYGYTF. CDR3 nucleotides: TGTGCCAGCAACCAACAGGGGGCTGGCTATGGCTACACCTTC.

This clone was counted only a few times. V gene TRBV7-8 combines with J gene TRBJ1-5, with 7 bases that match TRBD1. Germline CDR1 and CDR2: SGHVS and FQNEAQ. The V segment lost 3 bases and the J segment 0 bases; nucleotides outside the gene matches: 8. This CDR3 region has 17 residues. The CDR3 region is CASSLEGGQFSNQPQHF. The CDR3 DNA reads TGTGCCAGCAGCTTGGAGGGGGGACAGTTTAGCAATCAGCCCCAGCATTTT.

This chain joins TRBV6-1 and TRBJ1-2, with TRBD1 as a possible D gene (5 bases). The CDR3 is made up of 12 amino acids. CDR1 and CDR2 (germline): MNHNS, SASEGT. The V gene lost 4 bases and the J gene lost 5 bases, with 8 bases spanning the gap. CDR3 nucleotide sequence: TGTGCCAGCAGTGGGGGACTGTATGGCTACACCTTC. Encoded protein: CASSGGLYGYTF.

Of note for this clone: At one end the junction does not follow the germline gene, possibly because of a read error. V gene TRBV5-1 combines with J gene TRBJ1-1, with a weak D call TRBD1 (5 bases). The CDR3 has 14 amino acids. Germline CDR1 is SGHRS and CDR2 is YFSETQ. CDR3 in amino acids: CASSLFTGNTEAFF. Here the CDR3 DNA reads TGTGCCAGCAGCTTGTTTACAGGGAACACTGAAGCTTTCTTT.

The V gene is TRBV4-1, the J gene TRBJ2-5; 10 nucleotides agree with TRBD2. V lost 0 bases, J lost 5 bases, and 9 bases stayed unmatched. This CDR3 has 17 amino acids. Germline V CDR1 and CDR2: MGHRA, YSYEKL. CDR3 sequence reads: CASSQEAGGLKMETQYF. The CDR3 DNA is TGCGCCAGCAGCCAAGAAGCGGGGGGGCTAAAGATGGAGACCCAGTACTTC.